This T cell receptor (beta chain) was sequenced in a study of CD8 T cells in ankylosing spondylitis. General study findings and limits: Typical of ankylosing spondylitis blood, it appeared, was a TCR beta motif of seven to nine highly homologous variants.

MiXCR, applied by TCRdb to the 5' RACE reads, yields one record per CDR3 protein. Of hundreds of thousands of distinct CDR3 sequences in the sample, approximately 12% were seen once. As to this clonotype: Its specificity is not known.

V was shortened by 5 bases and J by 6 bases, with 11 bases between the two germline ends. This CDR3 spans 13 amino acids. The germline V gene has CDR1 SGHNT and CDR2 YENEEA. The sequence came from a male donor with ankylosing spondylitis. Material for sequencing was blood, either unsorted or a sorted T cell fraction (not recorded which). The V gene is TRBV11-3, the J gene TRBJ2-1; D is tentatively TRBD1 or TRBD2 (5 bases each). Written as DNA, the CDR3 is TGTGCCAGCAGCCCCACGGGGCCCAATGAGCAGTTCTTC. It codes for CASSPTGPNEQFF.